This TCR beta chain was sequenced in a study of blood T cell repertoires in COVID-19. At the level of the study: Whether acute or convalescent, the COVID-19 samples came from the United States, Italy and Spain. PBMCs, B-cell-depleted T cells, or T cells were the source of the cDNA or gDNA that made up the material.

How the authors handled the data: Scientists estimated how many nucleated cells there were by amplifying reference gene primers. TCRdb's copy holds only in-frame clones and misses some; the assay was immunoSEQ multiplex PCR. V and J calls and clone size are given by that table; D and trimming were obtained from the DNA. The table has about 81,000 clones, 70% to 85% seen once. Germline CDR1 MNHEY, CDR2 SVGAGI. CDR3 length: 16 residues. V dropped 2 bases and J dropped 6 bases, with 17 bases sitting between them. What was sequenced was peripheral blood. This clonotype originated in a human donor in a cohort sampled during active COVID-19. This chain uses TRBV6-5 with TRBJ1-5, with D possibly being TRBD1 (6 bases). Written as DNA, the CDR3 is TGTGCCAGCAGTTACACGGGCGGGGGCGCGGGTCAGCCCCAGCATTTT. As protein: CASSYTGGGAGQPQHF.